These 2 T cell receptor beta chains were sequenced from one sample in a study of response to subunit inactivated influenza vaccine. A single record per CDR3 protein comes from TCRdb applying MiXCR to the RT-PCR reads. The sample carries approximately 500,000 distinct CDR3 sequences, approximately 22% recorded once. These same records also appear under a second study, on T cells expressing NK-cell markers. That paper adds: In generating TCR beta cDNA, 5'RACE template switching with UMIs was used.

The source was CD4+ T cells sorted from PBMCs, collected approximately 13 days after vaccination. Receptors originate from a man aged 50-59 years who received an inactivated influenza vaccine.

Only a few counts were recorded for this clonotype. The V gene is TRBV5-1, the J gene TRBJ2-3; 7 nucleotides align to TRBD2. CDR3 size: 16 residues. Germline lookup yields CDR1 SGHRS and CDR2 YFSETQ. The V gene end was trimmed by 2 bases and the J gene end by 0 bases; junction bases not matched to a gene: 6. The CDR3 loop reads CASSFFFSGSTDTQYF. The CDR3 DNA reads as TGCGCCAGCAGCTTTTTCTTTAGCGGGAGCACAGATACGCAGTATTTT.

This clonotype showed up just a few times. The rearrangement uses TRBV24-1 and TRBJ2-1; no reliable D call. Germline assignment: CDR1 KGHDR and CDR2 SFDVKD. The V gene lost 4 bases and the J gene lost 6 bases, with 12 bases spanning the gap. There are 14 residues in the CDR3. The CDR3 bases are TGTGCCACCAGTGACCCGACTGGTTTCAATGAGCAGTTCTTC. Translated, it gives CATSDPTGFNEQFF.